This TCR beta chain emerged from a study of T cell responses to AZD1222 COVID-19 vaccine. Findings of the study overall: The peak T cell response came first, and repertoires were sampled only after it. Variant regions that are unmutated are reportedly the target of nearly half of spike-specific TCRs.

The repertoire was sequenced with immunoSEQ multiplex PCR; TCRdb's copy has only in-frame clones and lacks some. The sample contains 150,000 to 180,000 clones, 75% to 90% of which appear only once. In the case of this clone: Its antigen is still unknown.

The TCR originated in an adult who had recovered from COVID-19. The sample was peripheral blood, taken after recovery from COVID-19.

CDR3 sequence: CASSEQTGGRYGNQPQHF. CDR3 coding DNA: TGTGCCAGCAGTGAACAAACAGGGGGCAGGTACGGCAATCAGCCCCAGCATTTT. V and J are TRBV6-1 and TRBJ1-5; 9 bases align to TRBD1. Germline trimming cut 2 bases from V and 2 bases from J; bases unmatched to any gene: 10. CDR3 length equals 18 residues. Germline V lookup: CDR1 MNHNS, CDR2 SASEGT.